This TCR beta chain was captured in a study of blood T cell repertoires in COVID-19. About the study: PBMCs, B-cell-depleted T cells, or T cells were the source of the cDNA or gDNA that made up the material.

This study enrolled people aged 18 to 89 from approximately 24 US geographic areas. Data came from immunoSEQ multiplex PCR; TCRdb stores just in-frame clones and leaves some out. The sample yields approximately 380,000 clones, just over 90% seen once. CDR3 length: 14 amino acids. Germline V gene lookup returns CDR1 SNHLY and CDR2 FYNNEI. Trimming took off 5 bases at V and 0 bases at J, with 10 bases between the two ends. Sample: PBMCs or T cells enriched from blood (not recorded which). The J gene is TRBJ1-1, the V gene TRBV2, with a weak D call TRBD1 (5 bases). This clonotype was sampled from a woman aged 40 to 49 who had been exposed to COVID-19. CDR3 residues: CASSYRTLNTEAFF. The CDR3 bases are TGTGCCAGCAGTTACAGGACCCTGAACACTGAAGCTTTCTTT. The entire variable domain, with the rest obtained from reference TRBV2 and TRBJ1-1, is as follows: EPEVTQTPSHQVTQMGQEVILRCVPISNHLYFYWYRQILGQKVEFLVSFYNNEISEKSEIFDDQFSVERPDGSNFTLKIRSTKLEDSAMYFCASSYRTLNTEAFFGQGTRLTVV.